This is a list of T cell receptor beta chains from one sample in a study of blood T cell repertoires in COVID-19. Clones were sequenced by immunoSEQ multiplex PCR, and TCRdb holds only the in-frame ones, with some missing. This sample has fewer than 250,000 clones, with 80% to 90% found just once. Material: peripheral blood. These receptor sequences come from a man in his fifties or sixties with acute or convalescent COVID-19. The CDR3 runs from the conserved cysteine through the conserved F or W.

TRBV28	TRBJ1-1	CASSFFRGNTEAFF
TRBV13	TRBJ1-2	CASSLRHGYGYTF
TRBV28	TRBJ2-7	CASSLRGVDEQYF
TRBV11-2	TRBJ2-1	CASSLRDNEQFF
TRBV5-1	TRBJ2-3	CASSFATWGPDTQYF
TRBV5-1	TRBJ1-6	CASSLGWRGTLLSNSPLHF
TRBV6-1	TRBJ1-2	CASSDGNYGYTF
TRBV21-1	TRBJ1-5	CASSKEMPDRDSNQPQHF
TRBV4-2	TRBJ2-7	CASRTGTSSSPGYEQYF
TRBV30	TRBJ1-1	CAWSVSVLTEAFF
TRBV30	TRBJ1-2	CAWEVGQGQRYTF
TRBV9	TRBJ1-4	CASSVGQGYNEKLFF
TRBV6-1	TRBJ2-4	CASSEDLNWPVAKNIQYF
TRBV10-1	TRBJ2-5	CASSAGTSGEETQYF
TRBV19	TRBJ2-7	CASSPAGKINEQYF
TRBV6-5	TRBJ1-6	CASRRTGDLLHF
TRBV7-9	TRBJ1-5	CASSRTGLGQPQHF
TRBV19	TRBJ1-3	CASSRNRDSGNTIYF
TRBV7-9	TRBJ2-1	CASSSQAYEQFF
TRBV10-2	TRBJ2-3	CASSESLNRGHGDTQYF
TRBV19	TRBJ1-3	CASSIVLGQGNTIYF
TRBV7-3	TRBJ2-1	CASSLGHGGPTANNEQFF
TRBV27	TRBJ1-1	CASSLSGANTEAFF
TRBV6-5	TRBJ1-2	CASSSFRTGQYGYTF
TRBV19	TRBJ1-4	CASSVDRWDEKLFF
TRBV5-1	TRBJ2-1	CASSLGLAIYNEQFF
TRBV28	TRBJ2-7	CASSLAQGGPRSYEQYF
TRBV18	TRBJ2-2	CASSPPPANTGELFF
TRBV7-2	TRBJ2-7	CASSLAGTGDYEQYF
TRBV10-2	TRBJ2-6	CASSPDRSGANVLTF
TRBV7-2	TRBJ1-5	CASGGQGDQPQHF
TRBV5-8	TRBJ2-1	CASSSGLAEPNEQFF
TRBV6-6	TRBJ1-1	CASSTGQTNTEAFF
TRBV4-1	TRBJ2-7	CASSQESASGYEQYF
TRBV10-3	TRBJ2-7	CAISGGGRSYEQYF
TRBV6-5	TRBJ1-6	CASKDRSNSPLHF
TRBV6-6	TRBJ2-5	CAGGLAGGPETQYF
TRBV6-1	TRBJ1-4	CASSDRASGEKLFF
TRBV7-9	TRBJ2-7	CASSLVAGAASEQYF
TRBV5-5	TRBJ2-7	CASSLTGVGEQYF
TRBV7-5	TRBJ2-1	CARSRDRVKVNYNEQFF
TRBV7-9	TRBJ2-2	CASSFVRDRNTGELFF
TRBV18	TRBJ2-4	CASSQTRGTAAKNIQYF
TRBV28	TRBJ2-5	CASSRIDRGAQETQYF
TRBV27	TRBJ2-2	CASSLSASAVNTGELFF
TRBV3-1/TRBV3-2	TRBJ2-1	CASTRGLGMVQFF
TRBV7-3	TRBJ2-1	CASSAQGIPAEQFF
TRBV10-2	TRBJ2-1	CASSGGIYNEQFF
TRBV6-5	TRBJ1-1	CASSLRFPGTEAFF
TRBV13	TRBJ2-7	CASSSPDSLSHEQYF
TRBV5-4	TRBJ2-1	CATVAGAGEQFF
TRBV6-1	TRBJ1-5	CASSDPGGAIQPQHF
TRBV5-4	TRBJ1-1	CASSKETARVAFF
TRBV4-2	TRBJ1-3	CASSQEGQGVGSGNTIYF
TRBV6-5	TRBJ2-2	CASRQVELFF
TRBV11-3	TRBJ2-5	CASSSVFQSGRAKETQYF
TRBV11-2	TRBJ1-3	CASSLGTGGSGNTIYF